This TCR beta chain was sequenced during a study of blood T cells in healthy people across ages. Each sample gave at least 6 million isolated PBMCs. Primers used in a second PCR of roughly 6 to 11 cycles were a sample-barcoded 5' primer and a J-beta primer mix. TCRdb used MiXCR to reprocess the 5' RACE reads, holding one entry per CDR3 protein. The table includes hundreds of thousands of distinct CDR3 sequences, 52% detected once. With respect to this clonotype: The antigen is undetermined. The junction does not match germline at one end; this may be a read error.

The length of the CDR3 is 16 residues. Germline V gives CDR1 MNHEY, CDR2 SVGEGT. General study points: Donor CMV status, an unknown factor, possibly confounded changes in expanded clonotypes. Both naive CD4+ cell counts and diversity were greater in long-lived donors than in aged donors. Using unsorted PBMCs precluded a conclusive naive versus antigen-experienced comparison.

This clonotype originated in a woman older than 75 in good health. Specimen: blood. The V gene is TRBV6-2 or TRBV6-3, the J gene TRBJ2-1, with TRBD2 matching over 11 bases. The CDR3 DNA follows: TGTGCCAGCAGTTCGTTTACTAGCGGGGGTGTAGGTGAGCACTTCTTC. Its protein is CASSSFTSGGVGEHFF.